The rows below give T cell receptor beta chains drawn from one sample of a study of shared clonotypes between healthy human individuals. The data were produced by immunoSEQ multiplex PCR, yet TCRdb's version contains in-frame clones alone and is incomplete. Of around 2.1 million clones listed, almost 96% were seen once; the top ten hold roughly 0.13%. Source material: naive CD4+ T cells sorted from blood. The receptors derive from a young man in good health. Both conserved end residues are part of each CDR3. Each record gives: CDR3 protein, CDR3 DNA, D gene, V gene, clone size, J gene. D genes are given only for firm matches. A row's size may be missing; if present it is once, few, many or a size class.

cdr3_aa: CASSLDGQGSGGYTF
cdr3_nt: TGCGCCAGCAGCTTGGATGGACAGGGTTCGGGCGGCTACACCTTC
d_call: TRBD1
v_call: TRBV5-1
clone_size: -
j_call: TRBJ1-2

cdr3_aa: CATSRDLGLAGGPAPPDTQYF
cdr3_nt: TGTGCCACCAGCAGAGATCTGGGACTAGCGGGGGGACCCGCCCCCCCAGATACGCAGTATTTT
d_call: TRBD2
v_call: TRBV15
clone_size: -
j_call: TRBJ2-3

cdr3_aa: CASSTSGSHNEQFF
cdr3_nt: TGTGCCAGCAGTACTAGCGGGAGCCACAATGAGCAGTTCTTC
d_call: -
v_call: TRBV21-1
clone_size: -
j_call: TRBJ2-1

cdr3_aa: CASSSLTGVYGYTF
cdr3_nt: TGTGCCAGCAGTTCCCTGACAGGGGTCTATGGCTACACCTTC
d_call: TRBD1
v_call: TRBV6-6
clone_size: -
j_call: TRBJ1-2

cdr3_aa: CASSFTTDTYEQYF
cdr3_nt: TGTGCCAGCAGCTTCACGACGGATACCTACGAGCAGTACTTC
d_call: -
v_call: TRBV9
clone_size: -
j_call: TRBJ2-7

cdr3_aa: CASSQRGRAHEQYF
cdr3_nt: TGTGCCAGCAGCCAAAGGGGGAGGGCCCACGAGCAGTACTTC
d_call: -
v_call: TRBV2
clone_size: -
j_call: TRBJ2-7

cdr3_aa: CASSSPTRGSGYGYTF
cdr3_nt: TGTGCCAGCAGCTCCCCGACCAGGGGCTCGGGCTATGGCTACACCTTC
d_call: -
v_call: TRBV11-1
clone_size: -
j_call: TRBJ1-2

cdr3_aa: CASSHLGQGNQPQHF
cdr3_nt: TGTGCCAGCAGTCACTTGGGACAGGGGAATCAGCCCCAGCATTTT
d_call: TRBD1
v_call: TRBV6-5
clone_size: -
j_call: TRBJ1-5

cdr3_aa: CASSEISDGWGYGYTF
cdr3_nt: TGTGCCAGCAGTGAAATCTCGGACGGATGGGGCTATGGCTACACCTTC
d_call: -
v_call: TRBV6-1
clone_size: -
j_call: TRBJ1-2

cdr3_aa: CAWSRQGSTGELFF
cdr3_nt: TGTGCCTGGAGTCGACAGGGGAGCACCGGGGAGCTGTTTTTT
d_call: TRBD1
v_call: TRBV30
clone_size: -
j_call: TRBJ2-2

cdr3_aa: CASSPRKGLISGYTF
cdr3_nt: TGTGCCAGCAGCCCCCGGAAAGGGCTTATCTCTGGCTACACCTTC
d_call: -
v_call: TRBV7-9
clone_size: -
j_call: TRBJ1-2

cdr3_aa: CASSQDLGGQYF
cdr3_nt: TGCGCCAGCAGCCAGGACCTCGGTGGGCAGTACTTC
d_call: -
v_call: TRBV5-1
clone_size: once
j_call: TRBJ2-7

cdr3_aa: CASSLGQIAGNTIYF
cdr3_nt: TGCGCCAGCAGCTTGGGACAAATAGCTGGAAACACCATATATTTT
d_call: -
v_call: TRBV5-1
clone_size: -
j_call: TRBJ1-3

cdr3_aa: CASSVGWDTEAFF
cdr3_nt: TGCGCCAGCAGCGTGGGGTGGGACACTGAAGCTTTCTTT
d_call: -
v_call: TRBV4-3
clone_size: -
j_call: TRBJ1-1

cdr3_aa: CASSLPSSAEQFF
cdr3_nt: TGTGCCAGCAGCCTACCCTCTAGCGCCGAGCAGTTCTTC
d_call: -
v_call: TRBV5-4
clone_size: -
j_call: TRBJ2-1

cdr3_aa: CASSVSAGGSGANVLTF
cdr3_nt: TGTGCCAGCAGCGTATCGGCAGGGGGCTCTGGGGCCAACGTCCTGACTTTC
d_call: TRBD1
v_call: TRBV9
clone_size: once
j_call: TRBJ2-6

cdr3_aa: CASSEAAGFSYEQYF
cdr3_nt: TGTGCCAGCAGTGAAGCGGCAGGGTTTTCCTACGAGCAGTACTTC
d_call: -
v_call: TRBV2
clone_size: -
j_call: TRBJ2-7

cdr3_aa: CASRRTTNEKLFF
cdr3_nt: TGTGCCAGCCGGCGGACAACTAATGAAAAACTGTTTTTT
d_call: -
v_call: TRBV2
clone_size: -
j_call: TRBJ1-4

cdr3_aa: CASSLVSPGEDTGELFF
cdr3_nt: TGCGCCAGCAGCTTGGTTAGTCCTGGGGAGGACACCGGGGAGCTGTTTTTT
d_call: -
v_call: TRBV5-1
clone_size: once
j_call: TRBJ2-2

cdr3_aa: CASSSIRGRTYEQYF
cdr3_nt: TGTGCCAGCAGCTCTATCAGGGGAAGAACCTACGAGCAGTACTTC
d_call: -
v_call: TRBV7-9
clone_size: -
j_call: TRBJ2-7

cdr3_aa: CASSLVYYEQYF
cdr3_nt: TGTGCCAGCAGCTTAGTCTACTACGAGCAGTACTTC
d_call: -
v_call: TRBV11-2
clone_size: -
j_call: TRBJ2-7

cdr3_aa: CASSLRPDYSYEQYF
cdr3_nt: TGTGCCAGCAGCTTACGCCCGGACTACTCCTACGAGCAGTACTTC
d_call: -
v_call: TRBV7-2
clone_size: few
j_call: TRBJ2-7

cdr3_aa: CACTSSYNSPLHF
cdr3_nt: TGTGCCTGTACCAGCTCCTATAATTCACCCCTCCACTTT
d_call: -
v_call: TRBV30
clone_size: -
j_call: TRBJ1-6

cdr3_aa: CASSEGSPYQPQHF
cdr3_nt: TGTGCCAGCAGTGAAGGCAGCCCTTATCAGCCCCAGCATTTT
d_call: -
v_call: TRBV2
clone_size: -
j_call: TRBJ1-5

cdr3_aa: CASSQEFQGTNYGYTF
cdr3_nt: TGCGCCAGCAGCCAAGAGTTTCAGGGGACCAACTATGGCTACACCTTC
d_call: -
v_call: TRBV4-1
clone_size: -
j_call: TRBJ1-2

cdr3_aa: CASSQLADYEQYF
cdr3_nt: TGCGCCAGCAGTCAACTAGCCGACTACGAGCAGTACTTC
d_call: -
v_call: TRBV5-1
clone_size: few
j_call: TRBJ2-7

cdr3_aa: CAISESLDTQYF
cdr3_nt: TGTGCCATCAGTGAGTCGCTAGATACGCAGTATTTT
d_call: -
v_call: TRBV10-3
clone_size: -
j_call: TRBJ2-3

cdr3_aa: CASSTGLAGGRETQYF
cdr3_nt: TGTGCCAGCAGCACGGGACTAGCGGGAGGTAGAGAGACCCAGTACTTC
d_call: TRBD2
v_call: TRBV7-2
clone_size: -
j_call: TRBJ2-5

cdr3_aa: CASSPSGLGAGGYTF
cdr3_nt: TGTGCCAGCAGTCCCTCGGGGCTGGGGGCGGGTGGCTACACCTTC
d_call: -
v_call: TRBV6-5
clone_size: -
j_call: TRBJ1-2

cdr3_aa: CASSVKGSRVDTQYF
cdr3_nt: TGCGCCAGCAGTGTTAAGGGTTCGAGGGTAGATACGCAGTATTTT
d_call: -
v_call: TRBV10-1
clone_size: -
j_call: TRBJ2-3

cdr3_aa: CASSYFSGAGNTIYF
cdr3_nt: TGTGCCAGCAGTTACTTCTCCGGGGCAGGAAACACCATATATTTT
d_call: -
v_call: TRBV6-5
clone_size: -
j_call: TRBJ1-3

cdr3_aa: CASSSGQASSYNEQFF
cdr3_nt: TGCGCCAGCAGCTCAGGACAGGCGAGCTCCTACAATGAGCAGTTCTTC
d_call: TRBD1
v_call: TRBV5-1
clone_size: -
j_call: TRBJ2-1

cdr3_aa: CASSQGTESSYNEQFF
cdr3_nt: TGTGCCAGCAGCCAGGGGACAGAGAGCTCCTACAATGAGCAGTTCTTC
d_call: TRBD1
v_call: TRBV5-4
clone_size: -
j_call: TRBJ2-1

cdr3_aa: CASSIPRTGTDTQYF
cdr3_nt: TGTGCCAGTAGTATACCCCGGACAGGCACAGATACGCAGTATTTT
d_call: -
v_call: TRBV19
clone_size: -
j_call: TRBJ2-3

cdr3_aa: CASSLGTAGGYTF
cdr3_nt: TGTGCCAGCAGCTTGGGGACAGCGGGCGGCTACACCTTC
d_call: -
v_call: TRBV5-6
clone_size: -
j_call: TRBJ1-2

cdr3_aa: CAWRLTGTYGYTF
cdr3_nt: TGTGCCTGGAGATTGACAGGAACCTATGGCTACACCTTC
d_call: -
v_call: TRBV30
clone_size: once
j_call: TRBJ1-2

cdr3_aa: CASSLAGRRTDTQYF
cdr3_nt: TGCGCCAGCAGCTTGGCCGGCAGGCGCACAGATACGCAGTATTTT
d_call: -
v_call: TRBV5-1
clone_size: -
j_call: TRBJ2-3

cdr3_aa: CASSPWGGGETQYF
cdr3_nt: TGTGCCAGCAGCCCTTGGGGAGGCGGGGAGACCCAGTACTTC
d_call: -
v_call: TRBV7-2
clone_size: -
j_call: TRBJ2-5

cdr3_aa: CASSLALGRQLNEKLFF
cdr3_nt: TGCGCCAGCAGCTTGGCCCTGGGGAGACAGCTTAATGAAAAACTGTTTTTT
d_call: -
v_call: TRBV5-1
clone_size: -
j_call: TRBJ1-4

cdr3_aa: CASSLSAGQGNQPQHF
cdr3_nt: TGTGCCAGCAGCCTCTCGGCGGGACAGGGTAATCAGCCCCAGCATTTT
d_call: TRBD1
v_call: TRBV7-2
clone_size: -
j_call: TRBJ1-5

cdr3_aa: CASSLSQGTGNTEAFF
cdr3_nt: TGTGCCAGCAGTTTAAGCCAGGGGACGGGGAACACTGAAGCTTTCTTT
d_call: -
v_call: TRBV28
clone_size: -
j_call: TRBJ1-1

cdr3_aa: CASSFRMVGRAPSYEQYF
cdr3_nt: TGTGCCAGCAGTTTCCGTATGGTGGGCAGGGCCCCCTCCTACGAGCAGTACTTC
d_call: -
v_call: TRBV27
clone_size: -
j_call: TRBJ2-7

cdr3_aa: CASSLPGTGGLYGYTF
cdr3_nt: TGTGCCAGCAGTTTACCTGGGACAGGGGGACTCTATGGCTACACCTTC
d_call: TRBD1
v_call: TRBV28
clone_size: -
j_call: TRBJ1-2

cdr3_aa: CASSPGHGKDTEAFF
cdr3_nt: TGCGCCAGCAGCCCCGGACACGGAAAGGACACTGAAGCTTTCTTT
d_call: -
v_call: TRBV5-1
clone_size: -
j_call: TRBJ1-1

cdr3_aa: CAWSVQGGGELFF
cdr3_nt: TGTGCCTGGAGTGTCCAGGGCGGCGGGGAGCTGTTTTTT
d_call: -
v_call: TRBV30
clone_size: -
j_call: TRBJ2-2

cdr3_aa: CASSPTGPPYEQYF
cdr3_nt: TGTGCCAGCAGCCCTACAGGCCCACCCTACGAGCAGTACTTC
d_call: -
v_call: TRBV13
clone_size: -
j_call: TRBJ2-7

cdr3_aa: CASSLQGSSSYNSPLHF
cdr3_nt: TGTGCCAGCAGCCTACAGGGGTCCAGCTCCTATAATTCACCCCTCCACTTT
d_call: TRBD1
v_call: TRBV7-6
clone_size: -
j_call: TRBJ1-6

cdr3_aa: CASSLGEENEQFF
cdr3_nt: TGTGCCAGCAGCTTAGGGGAGGAGAATGAGCAGTTCTTC
d_call: -
v_call: TRBV7-8
clone_size: -
j_call: TRBJ2-1

cdr3_aa: CASSGGQGKNSPLHF
cdr3_nt: TGTGCCAGCAGTGGGGGACAGGGGAAGAATTCACCCCTCCACTTT
d_call: TRBD1
v_call: TRBV2
clone_size: -
j_call: TRBJ1-6

cdr3_aa: CASRGGGRSYEQYF
cdr3_nt: TGTGCCAGCAGAGGAGGGGGGAGGTCCTACGAGCAGTACTTC
d_call: -
v_call: TRBV6-5
clone_size: few
j_call: TRBJ2-7

cdr3_aa: CASSSTSGSSYNEQFF
cdr3_nt: TGTGCCAGCAGCTCGACTAGCGGCAGCTCCTACAATGAGCAGTTCTTC
d_call: TRBD2
v_call: TRBV7-9
clone_size: -
j_call: TRBJ2-1

cdr3_aa: CASSPLAGVGETQYF
cdr3_nt: TGTGCCAGCTCACCTCTAGCGGGAGTTGGAGAGACCCAATACTTC
d_call: TRBD2
v_call: TRBV18
clone_size: -
j_call: TRBJ2-5

cdr3_aa: CASRRGNTEAFF
cdr3_nt: TGTGCCAGCAGACGCGGTAACACTGAAGCTTTCTTT
d_call: -
v_call: TRBV6-5
clone_size: -
j_call: TRBJ1-1

cdr3_aa: CASSLRLRSDTQYF
cdr3_nt: TGTGCCAGCAGCCTCCGACTCCGCTCAGATACGCAGTATTTT
d_call: -
v_call: TRBV11-2
clone_size: -
j_call: TRBJ2-3

cdr3_aa: CASSTGTSFPYEQYF
cdr3_nt: TGCGCCAGCAGCACCGGGACTAGCTTTCCCTACGAGCAGTACTTC
d_call: TRBD2
v_call: TRBV10-1
clone_size: few
j_call: TRBJ2-7